This TCR beta chain comes out of a study of blood T cell repertoires in COVID-19. Data came from immunoSEQ multiplex PCR; TCRdb stores just in-frame clones and leaves some out. The table records about 260,000 clones, 86% of them present only once. This clone was seen once. Germline CDR1 is LGHNA and CDR2 is YNFKEQ. V shed 1 base and J 7 bases; nucleotides not matched to a gene: 12. CDR3 length: 17 residues. The receptor was derived from a man aged 25-45 years with active or convalescent COVID-19. The chain recombines TRBV4-2 with TRBJ2-1; TRBD2 aligns across 8 bases. Sequencing input: peripheral blood. This CDR3 reads CASSQALPGGQRNEQFF. The CDR3, as DNA: TGTGCCAGCAGCCAAGCGCTCCCGGGGGGGCAAAGGAATGAGCAGTTCTTC.